These 5 T cell receptor beta chains were sequenced from one sample in a study. Tregs were sorted as CD4+CD25+CD127-/low cells. TRBV12-4/TRBJ1-2 clonotypes were amplified with adaptor-ligated barcode primers. TCRdb re-called the multiplex PCR reads through MiXCR, storing one row per CDR3 protein. The sample lists about 900 distinct CDR3 sequences; 5.5% to 6.5% were seen once. The sample consisted of tumor-infiltrating Tregs sorted from the breast tumor. These receptors were taken from a female donor with breast cancer.

In this sample, this clonotype turned up a few times. The chain employs TRBV12-3 or TRBV12-4 and TRBJ1-2, with unresolved D. Trimming removed 0 bases from V and 8 bases from J, with 7 bases in between. CDR3 size: 12 residues. The CDR3 is CASSLAAEGYTF. CDR3 sequence (DNA): TGTGCCAGCAGTTTAGCGGCGGAAGGCTACACCTTC.

This clonotype was counted only a few times. The V gene is TRBV12-3 or TRBV12-4, the J gene TRBJ1-2; TRBD1 aligns across 9 bases. The CDR3 runs to 14 residues. V was pared by 2 bases and J by 8 bases, with 6 bases of the junction left unmatched. DNA for the CDR3: TGTGCCAGCAGTTTACGGGACAGGGCGCGCGGCTACACCTTC. Translation: CASSLRDRARGYTF.

This clonotype is termed large (0.1 to 1%). The gene calls are TRBV12-3 or TRBV12-4 and TRBJ1-2; no firm D call. CDR3 length equals 13 residues. V lost 5 bases to trimming and J lost 6 bases, with 13 bases between them. The CDR3 DNA follows: TGTGCCAGCAGTCCGGACGGAGGAAATGGCTACACCTTC. Translated, it gives CASSPDGGNGYTF.

This clonotype occurred many times. This sequence joins TRBV12-3 or TRBV12-4 and TRBJ1-2; D possibly corresponds to TRBD1 (5 bases). The V gene lost 3 bases and the J gene lost 5 bases, with 10 bases spanning the gap. CDR3 length equals 13 residues. CDR3 sequence (DNA): TGTGCCAGCAGTTTGCTGGGGCAATATGGCTACACCTTC. Encoded protein: CASSLLGQYGYTF.

This clonotype rates as medium-sized. J is TRBJ1-2 and V is TRBV12-3 or TRBV12-4; the match to TRBD1 covers 7 bases. The V segment lost 6 bases and the J segment 6 bases; nucleotides outside the gene matches: 13. The CDR3 consists of 15 residues. CDR3 nucleotides: TGTGCCAGCAGCCCGGGTCGAGACAGGGCCGATGGCTACACCTTC. Translated: CASSPGRDRADGYTF.